This paragraph covers one TCR beta chain sequence. Its recognized antigen is unknown. No clone much larger than this one lies a single base away; base qualities are absent. Each collaborating institution followed its own protocols to collect whole blood in K2EDTA tubes. For TCRbeta analysis, collaborators shipped samples in one of three forms: frozen whole blood, isolated PBMCs, or DNA extracted from either of those sample types. TCRbeta CDR3 regions were amplified from genomic DNA by means of the immunoSEQ Assay, a bias-controlled multiplex PCR. The authors' analysis ran thus. The number of nucleated cells in each sample was estimated by amplification of reference gene primers within the assay. To quantify the absolute abundance of each unique TCRbeta CDR3 rearrangement, sequence reads were collapsed and filtered. For each sample, productive Simpson clonality was calculated as the square root of Simpson's diversity index over productive rearrangements. In TCRdb, the immuneACCESS table is reduced to in-frame sequences with V and J assigned. These tables do not hold every clone; where another copy was compared, an unresolved V gene accounts for under half, and the others remain unexplained. The V and J calls and the clone size are those of that table, but D and trimming were determined from the DNA. In all, the sample holds 200,000 to 300,000 clones, and approximately 86% of those were seen once. The ten top clones hold roughly 0.8% of the sample.

This specimen belongs to a study of blood T cell repertoires in COVID-19 (dated by TCRdb to 2018 to 2021). About the investigation overall: Samples covering the acute and convalescent phases of COVID-19 were provided by collaborators in the United States, Italy and Spain. The material from the prospective study consisted of cDNA or gDNA derived from T cells, B-cell-depleted T cells, or PBMCs. Subjects who had been exposed to COVID-19, were actively infected with it, or had recovered from it provided the deeply sampled blood TCRbeta repertoires that made up the dataset. The repertoires were made available in a free public database intended to serve as a resource for research on the immune response to SARS-CoV-2. Samples were obtained from the ongoing ImmuneRACE study (first 160 participants) and from 1,200 or so subjects provided by 6 global collaborators. Sample metadata almost always included a de-identified subject ID, COVID-19 status, age in years and sex. HLA class I and class II types, where available, came from metadata supplied by the sample provider rather than from assay-based typing. Overall study outcomes, separate from this receptor: The quantity of clinical and demographic metadata differed by source and by participant and was supplied without curation.

This TCR came from a woman in her 30s with acute or convalescent COVID-19. Sequences were obtained from peripheral blood.

The CDR3 here reads CASSVGITGKETQYF. The bases are TGTGCCAGCAGCGTAGGGATTACAGGGAAAGAGACCCAGTACTTC. The receptor chain draws on TRBV9 and TRBJ2-5; perhaps TRBD1 is the D gene, with 6 bases matching. The CDR3, from cysteine to phenylalanine, totals 15 residues. Left in the record is the CDR3 DNA by itself, 45 bases read in frame from the first base. V drops 0 bases and J drops 3 bases, leaving 12 bases in between. The germline V gene provides CDR1 SGDLS and CDR2 YYNGEE.